A single sample gave rise to the 22 T cell receptor beta chains below, sequenced in a study of shared clonotypes between healthy human individuals. Assay: immunoSEQ multiplex PCR; the TCRdb copy retains only in-frame clones and omits some. There are about 2.3 million clones in the sample; 85% to 95% occur only once, and approximately 0.4% lies in the top ten. The sequenced sample consisted of naive CD4+ T cells from PBMCs. Indicated subset: CD45RA+ positively selected. These receptors came from a man younger than 35 in good health. Some clones in this sample may be carry-over from other donors' samples.

This sequence joins TRBV9 and TRBJ2-3; 8 bases fit TRBD1. The CDR3 has 15 amino acids. In germline, CDR1 is SGDLS, CDR2 YYNGEE. The V segment lost 6 bases and the J segment 5 bases; nucleotides outside the gene matches: 11. The CDR3 DNA follows: TGTGCCAGCACCTCAGGGGGCCGAGCGCAAGATACGCAGTATTTT. Encoded protein: CASTSGGRAQDTQYF. The full variable domain, its missing parts supplied by reference TRBV9 and TRBJ2-3, is DSGVTQTPKHLITATGQRVTLRCSPRSGDLSVYWYQQSLDQGLQFLIQYYNGEERAKGNILERFSAQQFPDLHSELNLSSLELGDSALYFCASTSGGRAQDTQYFGPGTRLTVL.

The gene calls are TRBV6-1 and TRBJ1-4; no firm D call. V shed 7 bases and J shed 10 bases, with 19 bases lying between them. The germline V gene has CDR1 MNHNS and CDR2 SASEGT. The CDR3 is made up of 14 amino acids. The CDR3 nucleotides read TGTGCCAGCATTCCTGTGGGTTCTGTCGGAAAACTGTTTTTT. Amino acid sequence: CASIPVGSVGKLFF.

The J gene is TRBJ1-5, the V gene TRBV4-2; D may be TRBD1 (5 bases). CDR1 LGHNA and CDR2 YNFKEQ come from the germline V gene. Trimming cost V 1 base and J 6 bases, with 10 bases left between them. CDR3 length: 14 amino acids. This CDR3 reads CASSQVQGAQPQHF. The CDR3 nucleotides read TGTGCCAGCAGCCAAGTTCAGGGAGCTCAGCCCCAGCATTTT.

The chain carries TRBV28 and TRBJ1-1; D ambiguous. The length of the CDR3 is 15 residues. V dropped 3 bases and J dropped 5 bases, with 16 bases sitting between them. The germline V gene has CDR1 MDHEN and CDR2 SYDVKM. The CDR3 DNA follows: TGTGCCAGCAGTTTTGGGCGGTCGGCCGGGACTGAAGCTTTCTTT. This encodes CASSFGRSAGTEAFF.

The rearrangement uses TRBV15 and TRBJ2-3; D gene ambiguous. This CDR3 comprises 16 residues. The V end was cut by 1 base, the J end by 2 bases, with 13 bases between. Germline V gives CDR1 LNHNV, CDR2 YYDKDF (reference sequence). The CDR3 protein is CATSRGQDPATDTQYF. CDR3 DNA sequence: TGTGCCACCAGCAGAGGGCAGGACCCCGCCACAGATACGCAGTATTTT.

This clone came up once. The rearrangement joins TRBV5-1 to TRBJ2-7; D not certain. V was trimmed by 4 bases and J by 1 base, leaving 6 bases between them. The CDR3 is 12 residues long. Germline CDR1 reads SGHRS; CDR2 reads YFSETQ. The CDR3 bases are TGCGCCAGCAGCGAGCCATCCTACGAGCAGTACTTC. Residues: CASSEPSYEQYF.

In its sample, this clone was seen once. The V gene is TRBV10-3, the J gene TRBJ2-3; 10 nucleotides align to TRBD1. CDR3 size: 16 residues. V lost 1 base to trimming and J lost 3 bases; unmatched junction nucleotides: 4. The germline gives CDR1 ENHRY, CDR2 SYGVKD. The CDR3 here is CAISEYRDRGTDTQYF. In DNA, the CDR3 is TGTGCCATCAGTGAGTACCGGGACAGGGGAACAGATACGCAGTATTTT.

V usage is TRBV5-1 and J usage is TRBJ2-1, with a weak D call TRBD2 (6 bases). The CDR3 consists of 15 residues. CDR1 and CDR2 from the germline V gene are SGHRS and YFSETQ. Trimming cost V 6 bases and J 7 bases, with 20 bases left between them. This chain's CDR3 is CASIREAGRMNEQFF. The CDR3 coding sequence is TGCGCCAGCATCCGAGAGGCAGGGAGGATGAATGAGCAGTTCTTC.

The chain carries TRBV28 and TRBJ1-3; D is possibly TRBD1 (5 bases). Germline V gene sequence: CDR1 MDHEN, CDR2 SYDVKM. V lost 3 bases and J lost 0, with 15 bases in between. This CDR3 has 17 residues. The CDR3 loop is CASSFQGTEISGNTIYF. For the CDR3, the DNA is TGTGCCAGCAGTTTCCAAGGGACGGAGATCTCTGGAAACACCATATATTTT. The full variable domain, in which reference TRBV28 and TRBJ1-3 provide the parts outside the CDR3, is DVKVTQSSRYLVKRTGEKVFLECVQDMDHENMFWYRQDPGLGLRLIYFSYDVKMKEKGDIPEGYSVSREKKERFSLILESASTNQTSMYLCASSFQGTEISGNTIYFGEGSWLTVV.

The chain couples TRBV18 to TRBJ1-5; D is possibly TRBD1 (5 bases). Germline assignment: CDR1 KGHSH and CDR2 LQKENI. CDR3 length equals 14 residues. V was clipped by 6 bases and J by 2 bases, with 11 bases between them. The DNA for the CDR3 is TGTGCCAGCTCCCGCGACAGACGCAATCAGCCCCAGCATTTT. Translated: CASSRDRRNQPQHF.

The gene calls are TRBV7-6 and TRBJ1-1, with D unresolved. Trimming took off 1 base at V and 11 bases at J, with 14 bases between the two ends. CDR1 and CDR2 from the germline V gene are SGHVS and FNYEAQ. This CDR3 contains 13 residues. The CDR3 is CASSLGPKVRAFF. CDR3 DNA sequence: TGTGCCAGCAGCTTAGGCCCGAAAGTTAGGGCTTTCTTT.

In the case of this clone: In the same sample, other DNA sequences code for this CDR3. The V and J genes are TRBV11-3 and TRBJ2-6, with unresolved D. V lost 5 bases and J 1 base, leaving 6 bases between the germline ends. The CDR3 extends over 14 amino acids. Germline CDR1 and CDR2: SGHNT and YENEEA. The CDR3 coding sequence is TGTGCCAGCAGCGCAGGATCTGGGGCCAACGTCCTGACTTTC. It specifies CASSAGSGANVLTF.

On this clone itself: Distinct nucleotide sequences in the sample also encode this CDR3. The V call is TRBV11-2, the J call TRBJ1-2, with D uncertain. The CDR3 has 13 residues. Trimming pared 1 base from V and 3 bases from J, leaving 6 bases between. Germline CDR1 is SGHAT and CDR2 is FQNNGV. The CDR3 spells CASSLGGDYGYTF. The CDR3 DNA reads TGTGCCAGCAGCTTAGGTGGGGACTATGGCTACACCTTC.

This clone turned up a few times. The rearrangement links TRBV28 to TRBJ1-4, with D possibly matching TRBD1 (6 bases). The CDR3 runs 14 residues. V was trimmed by 4 bases and J by 8 bases, leaving 14 bases between them. CDR1 is MDHEN and CDR2 is SYDVKM in the germline V gene. CDR3 nucleotides: TGTGCCAGCAGTTCAACCGGGACACACGAAAAACTGTTTTTT. It is translated as CASSSTGTHEKLFF.

With respect to this clone: This sample also contains other DNA sequences that code for the same CDR3. The V call is TRBV5-1, the J call TRBJ2-2; possible D gene TRBD2, 5 bases. Germline loops: CDR1 SGHRS, CDR2 YFSETQ. The V end lost 0 bases, the J end lost 0 bases, and 9 bases lay between the germline ends. The CDR3 has 16 amino acids. The DNA of the CDR3 is TGCGCCAGCAGCTTGGTCGCGGGCACGAACACCGGGGAGCTGTTTTTT. Amino acid sequence: CASSLVAGTNTGELFF.

The genes are TRBV27 and TRBJ2-3; D might be TRBD2 (5 bases). Germline V lookup: CDR1 MNHEY, CDR2 SMNVEV (reference sequence). V was trimmed by 6 bases and J by 2 bases, leaving 18 bases between them. This CDR3 contains 16 residues. The CDR3 DNA is TGTGCCAGCAGGCCGGGTCCGCGGGCCCCCACAGATACGCAGTATTTT. It yields the protein CASRPGPRAPTDTQYF.

In regard to this clone: At the DNA level, this CDR3 is encoded by other sequences in the same sample as well. The rearrangement joins TRBV18 to TRBJ1-2, with TRBD1 matching over 7 bases. This CDR3 has 14 amino acids. Germline CDR1 is KGHSH and CDR2 is LQKENI. With 6 bases clipped from V and 2 bases from J, the junction kept 6 bases outside the gene matches. The CDR3 loop is CASSPGTVNYGYTF. CDR3 DNA: TGTGCCAGCTCCCCCGGGACAGTAAACTATGGCTACACCTTC.

The J gene is TRBJ1-2, the V gene TRBV2; no clear D. V lost 0 bases and J lost 7, with 9 bases in between. This CDR3 has 13 residues. CDR1 and CDR2 (germline): SNHLY, FYNNEI. CDR3 in amino acids: CASSEALPVGYTF. CDR3 nucleotide sequence: TGTGCCAGCAGTGAAGCGCTTCCGGTTGGCTACACCTTC.

J is TRBJ2-7 and V is TRBV6-6, with TRBD1 matching 8 bases. The CDR3 loop spans 12 amino acids. With 6 bases clipped from V and 4 bases from J, the junction kept 2 bases outside the gene matches. Germline V gene sequence: CDR1 MNHNY, CDR2 SVGAGI (reference sequence). CDR3 region: CASRGDRYEQYF. The CDR3 DNA follows: TGTGCCAGCAGGGGGGACAGGTACGAGCAGTACTTC.

The DNA of the CDR3 is TGCGCCAGCAGTGAGGGCGGGAGAGCCTACTTCTACAATGAGCAGTTCTTC. Translating it yields CASSEGGRAYFYNEQFF. The J gene is TRBJ2-1, the V gene TRBV10-2; TRBD2 aligns across 7 bases. Looked up from germline, CDR1 is WSHSY and CDR2 is SAAADI. The J segment lost 3 bases and the V segment lost 2 bases, leaving 10 bases of the junction unmatched. The CDR3 is made up of 17 amino acids.

This chain connects TRBV7-3 to TRBJ2-2, with 7 nucleotides matching TRBD2. Germline CDR1 is SGHTA and CDR2 is FQGTGA. This CDR3 is built from 16 residues. V trimming: 1 base; J trimming: 4 bases; junction bases outside the gene matches: 6. The CDR3 DNA follows: TGTGCCAGCAGCTTAAGCGGGGGAAGAGCCACCGGGGAGCTGTTTTTT. Protein sequence: CASSLSGGRATGELFF.

V is TRBV5-1 and J is TRBJ2-1, with 11 bases fitting TRBD2. The germline V gene has CDR1 SGHRS and CDR2 YFSETQ. There are 21 residues in the CDR3. V shed 1 base, J shed 3 bases, and the junction held 18 bases outside the gene matches. CDR3 protein: CASSLSSGILAGGYHYNEQFF. The CDR3 bases are TGCGCCAGCAGCTTGTCATCGGGTATTCTAGCGGGAGGATATCACTACAATGAGCAGTTCTTC.